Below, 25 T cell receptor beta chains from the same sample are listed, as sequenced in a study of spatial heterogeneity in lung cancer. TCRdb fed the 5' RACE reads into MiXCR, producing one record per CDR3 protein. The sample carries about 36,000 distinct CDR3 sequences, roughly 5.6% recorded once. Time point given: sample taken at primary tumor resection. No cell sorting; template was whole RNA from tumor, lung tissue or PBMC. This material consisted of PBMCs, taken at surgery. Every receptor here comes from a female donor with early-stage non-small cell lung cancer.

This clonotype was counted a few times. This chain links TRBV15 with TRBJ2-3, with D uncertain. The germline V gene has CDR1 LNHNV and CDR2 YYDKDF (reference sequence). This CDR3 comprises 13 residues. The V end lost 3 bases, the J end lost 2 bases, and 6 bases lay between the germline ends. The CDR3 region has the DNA TGTGCCACCAGCAGGGACCCCACAGATACGCAGTATTTT. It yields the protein CATSRDPTDTQYF. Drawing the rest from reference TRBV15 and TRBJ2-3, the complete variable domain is DAMVIQNPRYQVTQFGKPVTLSCSQTLNHNVMYWYQQKSSQAPKLLFHYYDKDFNNEADTPDNFQSRRPNTSFCFLDIRSPGLGDTAMYLCATSRDPTDTQYFGPGTRLTVL.

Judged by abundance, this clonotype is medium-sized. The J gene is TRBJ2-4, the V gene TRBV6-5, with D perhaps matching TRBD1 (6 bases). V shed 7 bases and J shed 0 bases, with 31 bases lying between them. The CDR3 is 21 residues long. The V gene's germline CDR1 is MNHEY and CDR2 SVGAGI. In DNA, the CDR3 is TGTGCCAGCACTGCACCTATGATTGCGAGCGAAGGGACACTAGCCAAAAACATTCAGTACTTC. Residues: CASTAPMIASEGTLAKNIQYF.

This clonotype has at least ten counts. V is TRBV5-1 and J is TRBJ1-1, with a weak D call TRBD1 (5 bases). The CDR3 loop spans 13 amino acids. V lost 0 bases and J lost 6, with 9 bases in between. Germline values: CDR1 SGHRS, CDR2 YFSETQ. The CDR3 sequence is CASSLDDSAEAFF. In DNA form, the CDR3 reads TGCGCCAGCAGCTTGGATGACAGCGCTGAAGCTTTCTTT. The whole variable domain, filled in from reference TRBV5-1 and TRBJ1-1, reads KAGVTQTPRYLIKTRGQQVTLSCSPISGHRSVSWYQQTPGQGLQFLFEYFSETQRNKGNFPGRFSGRQFSNSRSEMNVSTLELGDSALYLCASSLDDSAEAFFGQGTRLTVV.

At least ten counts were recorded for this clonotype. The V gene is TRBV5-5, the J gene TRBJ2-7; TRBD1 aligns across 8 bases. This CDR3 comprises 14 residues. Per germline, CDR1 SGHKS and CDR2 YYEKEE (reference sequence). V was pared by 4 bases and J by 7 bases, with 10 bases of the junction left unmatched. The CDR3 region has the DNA TGTGCCAGCAGCACTCCGACAGGGGCGGAAGAGCAGTACTTC. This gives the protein CASSTPTGAEEQYF.

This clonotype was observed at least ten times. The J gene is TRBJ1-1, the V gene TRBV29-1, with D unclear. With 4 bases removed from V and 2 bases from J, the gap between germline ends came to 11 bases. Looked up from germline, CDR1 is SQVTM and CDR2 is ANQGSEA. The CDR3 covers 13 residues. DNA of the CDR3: TGCAGCGTTGCCTTGCGACGCAACACTGAAGCTTTCTTT. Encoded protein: CSVALRRNTEAFF.

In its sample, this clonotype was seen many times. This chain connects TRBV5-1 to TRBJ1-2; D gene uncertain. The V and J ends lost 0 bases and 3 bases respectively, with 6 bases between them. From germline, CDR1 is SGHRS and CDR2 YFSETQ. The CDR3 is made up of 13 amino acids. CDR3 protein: CASSLEGDYGYTF. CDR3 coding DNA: TGCGCCAGCAGCTTGGAGGGCGACTATGGCTACACCTTC.

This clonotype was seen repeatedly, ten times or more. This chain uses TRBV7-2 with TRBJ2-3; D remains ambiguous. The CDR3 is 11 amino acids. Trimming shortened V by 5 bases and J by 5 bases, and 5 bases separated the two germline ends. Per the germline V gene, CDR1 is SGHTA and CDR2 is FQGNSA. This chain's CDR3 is CASSPLDTQYF. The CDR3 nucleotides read TGTGCCAGCAGCCCGCTAGATACGCAGTATTTT.

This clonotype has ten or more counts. The CDR3 coding sequence is TGCAGTGCTAGATCCCGGGACAGGGTCAATGAGCAGTTCTTC. Protein product: CSARSRDRVNEQFF. The V and J genes are TRBV20-1 and TRBJ2-1; TRBD1 aligns across 9 bases. CDR3 size: 14 residues. Losses at the gene ends were 2 bases for V and 6 bases for J; bases not matched to a gene: 5. CDR1 DFQATT and CDR2 SNEGSKA come from the germline V gene (reference sequence).

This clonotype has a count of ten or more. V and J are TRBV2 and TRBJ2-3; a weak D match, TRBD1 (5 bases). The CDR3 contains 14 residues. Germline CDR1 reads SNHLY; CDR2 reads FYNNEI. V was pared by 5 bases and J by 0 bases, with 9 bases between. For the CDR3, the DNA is TGTGCCAGCAGTCCCAGGGTTAGCACAGATACGCAGTATTTT. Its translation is CASSPRVSTDTQYF. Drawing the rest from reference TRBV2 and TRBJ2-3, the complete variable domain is EPEVTQTPSHQVTQMGQEVILRCVPISNHLYFYWYRQILGQKVEFLVSFYNNEISEKSEIFDDQFSVERPDGSNFTLKIRSTKLEDSAMYFCASSPRVSTDTQYFGPGTRLTVL.

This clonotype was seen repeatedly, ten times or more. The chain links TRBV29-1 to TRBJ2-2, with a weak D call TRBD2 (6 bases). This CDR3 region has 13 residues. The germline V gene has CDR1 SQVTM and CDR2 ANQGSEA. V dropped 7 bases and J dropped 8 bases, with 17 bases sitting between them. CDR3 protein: CSARLGATGELFF. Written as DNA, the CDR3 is TGCAGCGCACGACTAGGAGCGACAGGGGAGCTGTTTTTT.

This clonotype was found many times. The CDR3 is CASSLGANTGELFF. Written as DNA, the CDR3 is TGCGCCAGCAGCTTGGGGGCGAACACCGGGGAGCTGTTTTTT. The genes are TRBV5-1 and TRBJ2-2; D is undetermined. In germline, CDR1 is SGHRS, CDR2 YFSETQ. CDR3 length equals 14 residues. The V and J ends lost 0 bases and 0 bases respectively, with 3 bases between them. Full variable domain (rest looked up from reference TRBV5-1 and TRBJ2-2): KAGVTQTPRYLIKTRGQQVTLSCSPISGHRSVSWYQQTPGQGLQFLFEYFSETQRNKGNFPGRFSGRQFSNSRSEMNVSTLELGDSALYLCASSLGANTGELFFGEGSRLTVL.

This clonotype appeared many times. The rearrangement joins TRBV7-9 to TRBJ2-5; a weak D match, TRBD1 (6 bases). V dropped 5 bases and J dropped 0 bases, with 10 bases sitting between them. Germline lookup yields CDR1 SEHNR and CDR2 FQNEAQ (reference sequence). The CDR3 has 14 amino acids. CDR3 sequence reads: CASSPRDNQETQYF. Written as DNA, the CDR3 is TGTGCCAGCAGCCCCCGGGACAACCAAGAGACCCAGTACTTC.

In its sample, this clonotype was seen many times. The CDR3 DNA is TGTGCCAGCAGCCCCAGAGCGGGAGCCTCTTTCAATGAGCAGTTCTTC. Its protein product is CASSPRAGASFNEQFF. V usage is TRBV7-9 and J usage is TRBJ2-1; 8 bases line up with TRBD2. The junction had 12 bases not matched to a gene; V was cut back by 5 bases and J by 6 bases. Germline assignment: CDR1 SEHNR and CDR2 FQNEAQ (reference sequence). The CDR3 sequence is 16 residues long.

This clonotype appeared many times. CDR3 DNA: TGTGCCAGCAGCTGGGGGGACAATCAGCCCCAGCATTTT. This translates into CASSWGDNQPQHF. The chain has TRBV2 and TRBJ1-5; weak D call: TRBD1 (5 bases). The CDR3 consists of 13 residues. V dropped 6 bases and J dropped 3 bases, with 9 bases sitting between them. Germline assignment: CDR1 SNHLY and CDR2 FYNNEI.

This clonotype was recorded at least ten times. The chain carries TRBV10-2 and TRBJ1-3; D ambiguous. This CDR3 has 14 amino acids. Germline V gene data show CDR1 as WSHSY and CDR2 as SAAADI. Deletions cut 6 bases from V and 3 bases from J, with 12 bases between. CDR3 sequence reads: CASRGMFGGNTIYF. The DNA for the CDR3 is TGCGCCAGCAGAGGGATGTTTGGTGGAAACACCATATATTTT.

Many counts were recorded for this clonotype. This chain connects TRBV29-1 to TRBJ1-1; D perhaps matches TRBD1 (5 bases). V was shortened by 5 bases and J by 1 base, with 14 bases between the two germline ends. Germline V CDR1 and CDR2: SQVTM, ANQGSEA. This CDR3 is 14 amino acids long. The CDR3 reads CSVTPGPPNTEAFF. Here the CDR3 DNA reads TGCAGCGTTACACCGGGACCCCCGAACACTGAAGCTTTCTTT.

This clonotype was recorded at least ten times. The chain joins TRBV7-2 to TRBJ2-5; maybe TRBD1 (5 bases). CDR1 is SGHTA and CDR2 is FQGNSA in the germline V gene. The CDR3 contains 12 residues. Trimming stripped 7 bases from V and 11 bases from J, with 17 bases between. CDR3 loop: CASKKDTSSQYF. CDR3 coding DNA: TGTGCCAGCAAAAAGGACACCTCGTCTCAGTACTTC. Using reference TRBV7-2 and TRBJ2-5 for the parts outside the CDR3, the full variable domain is GAGVSQSPSNKVTEKGKDVELRCDPISGHTALYWYRQSLGQGLEFLIYFQGNSAPDKSGLPSDRFSAERTGGSVSTLTIQRTQQEDSAVYLCASKKDTSSQYFGPGTRLLVL.

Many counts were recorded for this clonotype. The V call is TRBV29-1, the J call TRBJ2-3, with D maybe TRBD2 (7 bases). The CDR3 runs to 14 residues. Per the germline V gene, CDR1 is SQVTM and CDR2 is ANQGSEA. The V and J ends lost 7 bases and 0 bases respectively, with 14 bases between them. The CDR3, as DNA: TGCAGCGCCCAGAGCGGGACAAGCACAGATACGCAGTATTTT. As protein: CSAQSGTSTDTQYF.

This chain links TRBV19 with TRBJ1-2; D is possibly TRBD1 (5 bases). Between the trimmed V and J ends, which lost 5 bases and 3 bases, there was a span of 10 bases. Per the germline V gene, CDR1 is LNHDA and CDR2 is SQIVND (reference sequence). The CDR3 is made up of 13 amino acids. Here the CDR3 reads CASSLGRDYGYTF. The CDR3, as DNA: TGTGCCAGTAGTCTGGGCAGGGACTATGGCTACACCTTC.

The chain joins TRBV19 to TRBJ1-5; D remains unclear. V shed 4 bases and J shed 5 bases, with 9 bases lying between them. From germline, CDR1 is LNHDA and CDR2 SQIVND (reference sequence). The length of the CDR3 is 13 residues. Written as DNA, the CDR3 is TGTGCCAGTAGTAGGGGTAGGGATCAGCCCCAGCATTTT. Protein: CASSRGRDQPQHF. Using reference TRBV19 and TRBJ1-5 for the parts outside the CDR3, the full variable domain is DGGITQSPKYLFRKEGQNVTLSCEQNLNHDAMYWYRQDPGQGLRLIYYSQIVNDFQKGDIAEGYSVSREKKESFPLTVTSAQKNPTAFYLCASSRGRDQPQHFGDGTRLSIL.

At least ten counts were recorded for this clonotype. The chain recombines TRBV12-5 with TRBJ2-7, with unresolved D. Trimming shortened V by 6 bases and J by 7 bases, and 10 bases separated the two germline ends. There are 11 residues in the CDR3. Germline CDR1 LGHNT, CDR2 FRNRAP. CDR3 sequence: CASGPTREQYF. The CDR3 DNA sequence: TGTGCTAGTGGGCCGACCAGGGAGCAGTACTTC.

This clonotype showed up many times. The CDR3 DNA reads as TGTGCCTGGAGTGCGGACTCTGGGGCCAACGTCCTGACTTTC. Amino acids: CAWSADSGANVLTF. The V call is TRBV30, the J call TRBJ2-6; D is unclear. The germline V and J ends were trimmed by 1 base and 0 bases, with 4 bases remaining between them. The CDR3 covers 14 residues. Germline V gene data show CDR1 as GTSNPN and CDR2 as SVGIG (reference sequence).

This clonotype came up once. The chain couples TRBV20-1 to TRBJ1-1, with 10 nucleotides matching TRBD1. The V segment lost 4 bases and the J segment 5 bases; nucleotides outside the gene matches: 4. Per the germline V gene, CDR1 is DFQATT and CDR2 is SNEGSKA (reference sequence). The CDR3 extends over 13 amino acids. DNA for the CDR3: TGCAGTGCTAACGGACAGGGGGGAACTGAAGCTTTCTTT. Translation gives CSANGQGGTEAFF.

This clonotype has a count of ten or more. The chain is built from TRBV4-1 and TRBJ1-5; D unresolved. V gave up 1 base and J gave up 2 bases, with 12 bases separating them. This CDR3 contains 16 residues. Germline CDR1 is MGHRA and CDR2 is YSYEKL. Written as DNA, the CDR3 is TGCGCCAGCAGCCAAGGGATGGGGAGCGGCAATCAGCCCCAGCATTTT. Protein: CASSQGMGSGNQPQHF.

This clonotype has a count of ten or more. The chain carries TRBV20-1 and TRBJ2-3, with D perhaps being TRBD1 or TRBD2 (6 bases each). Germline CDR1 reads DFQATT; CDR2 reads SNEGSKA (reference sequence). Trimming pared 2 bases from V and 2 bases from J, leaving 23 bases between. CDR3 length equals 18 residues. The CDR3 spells CSARIAGMGLGATDTQYF. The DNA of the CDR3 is TGCAGTGCTAGAATCGCGGGGATGGGGCTGGGGGCCACAGATACGCAGTATTTT.